Listed here is a single T cell receptor (beta chain). Germline V gene data show CDR1 as GTSNPN and CDR2 as SVGIG (reference sequence). V was shortened by 4 bases and J by 6 bases, with 8 bases between the two germline ends. The CDR3 spans 11 residues. This record comes from a study of regulatory T cells in long-lasting Graves disease. The sample's time point: newly diagnosed GD, antithyroid drugs for less than 3 months. After RNA was extracted from PBMCs, the TCR library was made from it. Assembly of TCR beta libraries relied on iRepertoire HTBI primers together with Arm-PCR of CDR3 regions. TCRdb analysed the multiplex PCR reads with MiXCR anew, one entry per CDR3 protein. The table shows approximately 490,000 distinct CDR3 sequences, with 15% to 20% occurring only once. These data were also reused for a study on T cells in Graves' hyperthyroidism and ophthalmopathy. That study reports: First-round RT-PCR targeting the TCR CDR3 was performed with the HTBI primer set.

This receptor was taken from a middle-aged man with Graves disease. The chain recombines TRBV30 with TRBJ2-3; D uncertain. Sequenced material: peripheral blood mononuclear cells (PBMCs), taken at new diagnosis, from a patient treated with antithyroid drugs. CDR3 DNA sequence: TGTGCCTGGAATTCAGTGGATACGCAGTATTTT. This codes for CAWNSVDTQYF. The full variable domain, with the rest looked up from reference TRBV30 and TRBJ2-3, is SQTIHQWPATLVQPVGSPLSLECTVEGTSNPNLYWYRQAAGRGLQLLFYSVGIGQISSEVPQNLSASRPQDRQFILSSKKLLLSDSGFYLCAWNSVDTQYFGPGTRLTVL.